Following are 26 T cell receptor beta chains from one sample sequenced in a study of T cell clonotyping in hematopoietic cell transplantation. Produced via immunoSEQ multiplex PCR; TCRdb's table is partial and in-frame only. The profile covers more than 40,000 clones, with roughly 96% appearing a single time and about 1% taken by the ten largest. The sequenced sample was peripheral blood mononuclear cells. These receptors came from a man aged 25-45 years in good health. Some clones in this sample may be carry-over from other donors' samples.

The chain has TRBV2 and TRBJ1-1; D is uncertain. The V gene lost 7 bases and the J gene lost 6 bases, with 15 bases spanning the gap. The germline V gene has CDR1 SNHLY and CDR2 FYNNEI. This CDR3 has 13 amino acids. In nucleotides, the CDR3 is TGTGCCAGCATGATGGGCCCAGCAGCTGAAGCTTTCTTT. It is translated as CASMMGPAAEAFF.

The chain is built from TRBV27 and TRBJ1-3, with TRBD1 as a possible D gene (6 bases). This CDR3 region has 16 residues. With 4 bases removed from V and 0 bases from J, the gap between germline ends came to 13 bases. The germline gives CDR1 MNHEY, CDR2 SMNVEV (reference sequence). This CDR3 reads CASSSLGHSSGNTIYF. The CDR3 DNA follows: TGTGCCAGCAGTTCACTGGGACATTCCTCTGGAAACACCATATATTTT.

The chain employs TRBV9 and TRBJ2-1; D call uncertain. CDR1 and CDR2 from the germline V gene are SGDLS and YYNGEE. The germline V and J ends were trimmed by 0 bases and 5 bases, with 15 bases remaining between them. CDR3 length: 16 residues. CDR3 sequence reads: CASSVGVQPMHNEQFF. In DNA form, the CDR3 reads TGTGCCAGCAGCGTAGGTGTACAGCCGATGCACAATGAGCAGTTCTTC.

V and J are TRBV29-1 and TRBJ1-2; 7 bases agree with TRBD1. With V trimmed by 6 bases and J by 8 bases, 6 bases remained unmatched. Germline V gene sequence: CDR1 SQVTM, CDR2 ANQGSEA. The CDR3 sequence is 11 residues long. CDR3 residues: CSVGQGGGYTF. The CDR3 bases are TGCAGCGTAGGGCAGGGGGGGGGCTACACCTTC.

The genes are TRBV5-1 and TRBJ2-7; 9 bases map to TRBD1. This CDR3 is 14 amino acids long. CDR1 SGHRS and CDR2 YFSETQ come from the germline V gene. J gave up 6 bases and V 4 bases, and 8 bases lay outside the gene matches. The CDR3 DNA sequence: TGCGCCAGCAGCCCCGGGACAGGGTTAAGCGAGCAGTACTTC. Amino acids: CASSPGTGLSEQYF.

The genes are TRBV5-1 and TRBJ2-7; D is unclear. V shed 0 bases and J shed 2 bases, with 12 bases lying between them. The CDR3 sequence is 15 residues long. The germline V gene encodes CDR1 SGHRS and CDR2 YFSETQ. The CDR3, as DNA: TGCGCCAGCAGCTTGGGGCCAGGAACAACCTACGAGCAGTACTTC. Its translation is CASSLGPGTTYEQYF.

The CDR3 nucleotides are TGTGCCAGCAGCTTGGGGACCGGACAGGGCGAAGCTTTCTTT. Translating it yields CASSLGTGQGEAFF. The rearrangement joins TRBV5-6 to TRBJ1-1; 8 bases align to TRBD1. J lost 8 bases, V lost 0 bases, and 6 bases had no gene match. This CDR3 has 14 residues. Germline assignment: CDR1 SGHDT and CDR2 YYEEEE.

This rearrangement joins TRBV27 to TRBJ2-7; D uncertain. CDR1 is MNHEY, CDR2 SMNVEV, per germline (reference sequence). V shed 2 bases and J shed 0 bases, with 5 bases lying between them. The CDR3 runs 13 residues. The chain's CDR3 is CASSLPNSYEQYF. In DNA, the CDR3 is TGTGCCAGCAGTTTACCGAACTCCTACGAGCAGTACTTC.

This rearrangement joins TRBV7-2 to TRBJ2-5, with 14 bases matching TRBD2. The CDR3 sequence is 16 residues long. Germline lookup yields CDR1 SGHTA and CDR2 FQGNSA. V shed 6 bases and J 7 bases; nucleotides not matched to a gene: 10. The CDR3 DNA sequence: TGTGCCAGCAGAGCCGGGACTAGCGGGAGTGGTGGGACCCAGTACTTC. This encodes CASRAGTSGSGGTQYF.

The chain links TRBV4-1 to TRBJ2-1, with 8 positions matching TRBD2. The CDR3 is 14 residues long. Germline V gene lookup returns CDR1 MGHRA and CDR2 YSYEKL. Trimming took 8 bases from V and 1 from J; bases not matched to a gene: 4. CDR3 in amino acids: CASGGRSSYNEQFF. DNA for the CDR3: TGCGCCAGCGGCGGGAGGTCTTCCTACAATGAGCAGTTCTTC.

V and J are TRBV2 and TRBJ2-7; TRBD1 might be the D (5 bases). The germline V gene has CDR1 SNHLY and CDR2 FYNNEI. This CDR3 contains 13 residues. V gave up 7 bases and J gave up 2 bases, with 12 bases separating them. CDR3 nucleotides: TGTGCCAGCAATTTTGGGGCCCCCTACGAGCAGTACTTC. Its translation: CASNFGAPYEQYF.

The chain combines TRBV4-1 with TRBJ2-7, with a possible D match to TRBD1 (6 bases). Trimming took 1 base from V and 2 from J, leaving 15 bases between them. The CDR3 has 16 residues. Per germline, CDR1 MGHRA and CDR2 YSYEKL. Written as DNA, the CDR3 is TGCGCCAGCAGCCAAGGACCGGACAGAGATACCTACGAGCAGTACTTC. The encoded protein is CASSQGPDRDTYEQYF.

The chain couples TRBV5-1 to TRBJ1-1, with a tentative D call TRBD1 (5 bases). CDR1 is SGHRS and CDR2 is YFSETQ in the germline V gene. This CDR3 spans 17 amino acids. V was cut by 1 base and J by 8 bases, with 24 bases left in between. The CDR3 region has the DNA TGCGCCAGCAGCTTGAGACAGTTGGTTTTAAGACGAGGCGAAGCTTTCTTT. The encoded protein is CASSLRQLVLRRGEAFF. Full variable domain (missing parts from reference TRBV5-1 and TRBJ1-1): KAGVTQTPRYLIKTRGQQVTLSCSPISGHRSVSWYQQTPGQGLQFLFEYFSETQRNKGNFPGRFSGRQFSNSRSEMNVSTLELGDSALYLCASSLRQLVLRRGEAFFGQGTRLTVV.

The CDR3 protein is CATSRDGGTGVWQPQHF. In DNA form, the CDR3 reads TGTGCCACCAGCAGAGATGGAGGGACAGGGGTTTGGCAGCCCCAGCATTTT. This rearrangement joins TRBV15 to TRBJ1-5; 10 nucleotides align to TRBD1. Trimming cost V 0 bases and J 7 bases; bases outside gene matches: 9. This CDR3 spans 17 amino acids. The germline V gene has CDR1 LNHNV and CDR2 YYDKDF (reference sequence).

V usage is TRBV5-1 and J usage is TRBJ2-7; 7 bases match TRBD1. CDR3 size: 14 residues. Germline assignment: CDR1 SGHRS and CDR2 YFSETQ. V trimming: 0 bases; J trimming: 1 base; junction bases outside the gene matches: 1. CDR3: CASSLGGQSYEQYF. CDR3 sequence (DNA): TGCGCCAGCAGCTTGGGGGGACAGTCCTACGAGCAGTACTTC.

The genes are TRBV2 and TRBJ1-2; TRBD1 matches 7 bases. Trimming removed 2 bases from V and 8 bases from J; junction bases left unmatched: 8. This CDR3 region has 14 residues. Germline V gives CDR1 SNHLY, CDR2 FYNNEI. As DNA, the CDR3 is TGTGCCAGCAGTGAAAGACAGGGTAGACAGGGCTACACCTTC. It is translated as CASSERQGRQGYTF.

This clone was detected once. The rearrangement links TRBV6-1 to TRBJ2-2; the D gene is possibly TRBD1 (5 bases). From germline, CDR1 is MNHNS and CDR2 SASEGT. Trimming pared 6 bases from V and 2 bases from J, leaving 7 bases between. CDR3 length: 13 residues. CDR3 in amino acids: CASRTANTGELFF. CDR3 sequence (DNA): TGTGCCAGCAGGACAGCAAACACCGGGGAGCTGTTTTTT.

The chain carries TRBV28 and TRBJ2-7; D is uncertain. The CDR3 has 14 amino acids. Germline lookup yields CDR1 MDHEN and CDR2 SYDVKM. Trimming removed 6 bases from V and 3 bases from J, with 15 bases in between. The CDR3, as DNA: TGTGCCAGCAGCACGTCATGGCGAGGCTACGAGCAGTACTTC. Translation gives CASSTSWRGYEQYF.

The chain is built from TRBV4-1 and TRBJ1-5; the D is unclear. Germline V gene data show CDR1 as MGHRA and CDR2 as YSYEKL. The CDR3 covers 18 residues. V lost 1 base and J 0 bases, leaving 16 bases between the germline ends. DNA of the CDR3: TGCGCCAGCAGCCAAGGAAACCCTCTCAGACATAGCAATCAGCCCCAGCATTTT. It encodes CASSQGNPLRHSNQPQHF.

The CDR3 here is CASSSSRDRGYEQYF. The CDR3 DNA sequence: TGTGCCAGCAGCTCATCTCGGGACAGGGGTTACGAGCAGTACTTC. The chain is built from TRBV7-6 and TRBJ2-7, with TRBD1 identical over 10 bases. V dropped 4 bases and J dropped 4; count of bases not matched to a gene: 7. Germline CDR1 and CDR2: SGHVS and FNYEAQ. The CDR3 spans 15 residues.

The chain recombines TRBV4-3 with TRBJ1-2, with D maybe TRBD1 (6 bases). The CDR3 contains 13 residues. V was trimmed by 3 bases and J by 5 bases, leaving 10 bases between them. CDR1 is LGHNA and CDR2 is YSLEER in the germline V gene. CDR3 amino acids: CASSQGRGYGYTF. The CDR3 DNA is TGCGCCAGCAGCCAGGGCAGGGGATATGGCTACACCTTC.

The rearrangement joins TRBV7-8 to TRBJ2-7; 7 bases map to TRBD1. CDR3 length: 16 amino acids. The trim removed 8 bases at V and 3 bases at J, leaving 16 bases unmatched. Germline loops: CDR1 SGHVS, CDR2 FQNEAQ. CDR3: CASGLPEGQVYYEQYF. The CDR3 DNA sequence: TGTGCCAGCGGGTTACCCGAAGGACAGGTCTACTACGAGCAGTACTTC.

The chain recombines TRBV30 with TRBJ1-3, with D unresolved. Between the trimmed V and J ends, which lost 3 bases and 4 bases, there was a span of 4 bases. This CDR3 is 11 amino acids long. Germline CDR1 and CDR2: GTSNPN and SVGIG (reference sequence). The CDR3 sequence is CAWRRGNTIYF. The CDR3 DNA reads as TGTGCCTGGAGACGGGGAAACACCATATATTTT.

The genes are TRBV4-3 and TRBJ2-2; no definite D call. The CDR3 loop spans 13 amino acids. Per germline, CDR1 LGHNA and CDR2 YSLEER. Trimming pared 0 bases from V and 7 bases from J, leaving 6 bases between. CDR3 nucleotides: TGCGCCAGCAGCCAAGATTTAAGCGGGGAGCTGTTTTTT. Amino acids: CASSQDLSGELFF.

V is TRBV9 and J is TRBJ2-5; TRBD2 might be the D (7 bases). Germline values: CDR1 SGDLS, CDR2 YYNGEE. The V and J ends lost 0 bases and 4 bases respectively, with 13 bases between them. The length of the CDR3 is 15 residues. Here the CDR3 DNA reads TGTGCCAGCAGCGTAGGCCAGGGGAGGGGAGAGACCCAGTACTTC. The encoded protein is CASSVGQGRGETQYF.

The chain combines TRBV18 with TRBJ1-1, with unresolved D. The CDR3 totals 15 residues. Germline values: CDR1 KGHSH, CDR2 LQKENI. Trimming cost V 1 base and J 1 base, with 10 bases left between them. For the CDR3, the DNA is TGTGCCAGCTCACCACGCAAGGGATCGAACACTGAAGCTTTCTTT. This gives the protein CASSPRKGSNTEAFF.